These T cell receptor beta chains were read from a single sample in a study of T cell responses to AZD1222 COVID-19 vaccine. The protocol was immunoSEQ multiplex PCR, while the TCRdb copy is restricted to in-frame clones and leaves out a portion. The sample yields fewer than 130,000 clones, 87% seen once. This specimen was peripheral blood, taken on day 0 of AZD1222 vaccination. The receptors here all came from an adult in good health. Both conserved end residues are part of each CDR3. A D gene is named only where the DNA matches it firmly. Clone size is not always given. Where it is, it says once, few, many or a class for expanded clones.

abundance	v_gene	j_gene	d_gene	CDR3aa	CDR3nt
-	TRBV5-4	TRBJ2-3	TRBD2	CASSLLAGYSTDTQYF	TGTGCCAGCAGCTTGTTAGCGGGATACAGCACAGATACGCAGTATTTT
-	TRBV28	TRBJ1-1	-	CASSLFPTAGVTEAFF	TGTGCCAGCAGTTTATTCCCTACCGCAGGGGTCACTGAAGCTTTCTTT
-	TRBV4-2	TRBJ2-6	-	CASSRPAPGANVLTF	TGTGCCAGCAGTCGCCCAGCCCCTGGGGCCAACGTCCTGACTTTC
-	TRBV6-6	TRBJ2-3	-	CASGLALDTQYF	TGTGCCAGCGGGCTAGCGCTAGATACGCAGTATTTT
once	TRBV3-1/TRBV3-2	TRBJ1-2	-	CASSQWAGSNYGYTF	TGTGCCAGCAGCCAGTGGGCAGGCAGTAACTATGGCTACACCTTC
-	TRBV6-5	TRBJ2-3	TRBD2	CASSLGQSGRDTQYF	TGTGCCAGCAGCCTCGGACAGAGCGGGAGGGATACGCAGTATTTT
-	TRBV28	TRBJ1-1	-	CASSSSIEAFF	TGTGCCAGCAGTTCCTCCATTGAAGCTTTCTTT
-	TRBV15	TRBJ2-1	TRBD2	CATSRESSGSPYNEQFF	TGTGCCACCAGCAGAGAAAGTAGCGGGAGTCCCTACAATGAGCAGTTCTTC
-	TRBV3-1/TRBV3-2	TRBJ1-5	TRBD1	CASSQRTGTNQPQHF	TGTGCCAGCAGCCAAAGGACAGGGACCAATCAGCCCCAGCATTTT
-	TRBV6-5	TRBJ1-5	-	CASSFNKDQPQHF	TGTGCCAGCAGTTTTAATAAGGATCAGCCCCAGCATTTT
-	TRBV28	TRBJ2-3	TRBD1	CATEDRGRATQYF	TGTGCCACCGAGGACAGGGGAAGAGCGACGCAGTATTTT
-	TRBV7-8	TRBJ1-1	-	CASSPSMGGNTEAFF	TGTGCCAGCAGTCCTTCCATGGGTGGTAACACTGAAGCTTTCTTT
-	TRBV30	TRBJ1-1	-	CAWSLGERAFF	TGTGCCTGGAGTTTGGGGGAACGAGCTTTCTTT
-	TRBV11-2	TRBJ2-5	TRBD1	CASSIGTGGFLETQYF	TGTGCCAGCAGCATCGGGACAGGGGGCTTTCTAGAGACCCAGTACTTC
-	TRBV4-1	TRBJ2-5	TRBD2	CASSQEASGEGETQYF	TGCGCCAGCAGCCAAGAGGCCAGCGGGGAGGGAGAGACCCAGTACTTC
-	TRBV15	TRBJ2-1	TRBD2	CATSGGTSGYNEQFF	TGTGCCACCAGCGGTGGGACTAGCGGTTACAATGAGCAGTTCTTC
-	TRBV3-1/TRBV3-2	TRBJ1-2	TRBD1	CASSLTGDGYTF	TGTGCCAGCAGCCTCACAGGGGACGGCTACACCTTC
-	TRBV7-7	TRBJ1-4	-	CASSSLGGEKLFF	TGTGCTAGCAGCTCTCTGGGGGGTGAAAAACTGTTTTTT
-	TRBV29-1	TRBJ2-5	-	CSGGSQSVTQYF	TGCAGCGGAGGGTCACAGTCGGTGACCCAGTACTTC
-	TRBV5-6	TRBJ2-7	-	CASSFGGIGEQYF	TGTGCCAGCAGCTTCGGCGGGATAGGCGAGCAGTACTTC